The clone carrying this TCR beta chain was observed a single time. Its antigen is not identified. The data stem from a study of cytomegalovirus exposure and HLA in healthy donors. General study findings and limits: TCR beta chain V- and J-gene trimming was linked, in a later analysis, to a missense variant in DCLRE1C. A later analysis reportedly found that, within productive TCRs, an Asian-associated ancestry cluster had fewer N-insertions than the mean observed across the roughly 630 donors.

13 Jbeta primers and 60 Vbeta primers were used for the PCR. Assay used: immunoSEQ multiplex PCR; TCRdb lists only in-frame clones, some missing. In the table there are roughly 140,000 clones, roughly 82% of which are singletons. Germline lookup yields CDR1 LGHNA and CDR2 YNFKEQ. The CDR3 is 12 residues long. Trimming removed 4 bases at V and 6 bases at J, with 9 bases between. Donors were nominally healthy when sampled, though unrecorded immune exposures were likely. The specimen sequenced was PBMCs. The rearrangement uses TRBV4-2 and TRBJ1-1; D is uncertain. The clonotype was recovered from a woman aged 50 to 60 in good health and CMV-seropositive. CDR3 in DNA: TGTGCCAGCAGCCGGGGAGAAGCTGAAGCTTTCTTT. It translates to CASSRGEAEAFF.